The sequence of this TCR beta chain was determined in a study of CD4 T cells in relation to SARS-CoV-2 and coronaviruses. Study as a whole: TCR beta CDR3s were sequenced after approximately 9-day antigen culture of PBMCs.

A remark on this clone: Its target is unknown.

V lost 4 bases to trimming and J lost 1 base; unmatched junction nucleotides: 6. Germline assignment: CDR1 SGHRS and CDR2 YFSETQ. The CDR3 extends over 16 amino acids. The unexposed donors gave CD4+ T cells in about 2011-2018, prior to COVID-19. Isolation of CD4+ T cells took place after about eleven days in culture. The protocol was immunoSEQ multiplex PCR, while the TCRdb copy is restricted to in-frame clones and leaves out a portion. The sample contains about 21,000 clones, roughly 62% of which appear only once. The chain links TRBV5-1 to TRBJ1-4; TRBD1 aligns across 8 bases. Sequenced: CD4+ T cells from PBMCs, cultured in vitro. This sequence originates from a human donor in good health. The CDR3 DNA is TGCGCCAGCAGCAAAGGACAGGGTGGAACTAATGAAAAACTGTTTTTT. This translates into CASSKGQGGTNEKLFF.